The rows below give T cell receptor beta chains drawn from one sample of a study of OX40 agonist ivuxolimab in advanced cancers. Only in-frame clones appear in the TCRdb table, and some are missing; sequencing was by immunoSEQ multiplex PCR. The table lists tens of thousands of clones, about four fifths of them singletons. The material sequenced was CD4+ or CD8+ T cells sorted from blood, taken in a trial of the OX40 agonist ivuxolimab. These TCRs come from an adult with an advanced solid tumor such as melanoma, head and neck, liver or kidney cancer. The CDR3 runs from the conserved cysteine through the conserved F or W. Each record gives: CDR3 length, V gene, D gene, J gene, CDR3 protein. The D gene is left open where the match is weak.

11,TRBV7-8,.,TRBJ2-7,CASSPNYEQYF
14,TRBV5-1,.,TRBJ2-3,CASSLSSPTDTQYF
13,TRBV10-3,.,TRBJ1-1,CAINTQGNTEAFF
13,TRBV7-2,.,TRBJ1-2,CASSPGGPYGYTF
13,TRBV7-9,.,TRBJ1-1,CASSFTGRAEAFF
14,TRBV28,.,TRBJ2-7,CASSFPLSSYEQYF
15,TRBV5-1,.,TRBJ2-1,CASSLAAPSYNEQFF
14,TRBV19,TRBD2,TRBJ2-2,CASTREGNTGELFF
15,TRBV7-8,TRBD1,TRBJ2-7,CASSFGTGKGYEQYF
13,TRBV10-1,.,TRBJ2-5,CASSESGLETQYF
12,TRBV27,.,TRBJ1-5,CARARSRQPQHF
14,TRBV5-6,TRBD1,TRBJ2-7,CASSASTGVDEQYF
15,TRBV6-6,.,TRBJ1-5,CASTELGQSNQPQHF
13,TRBV5-4,.,TRBJ2-7,CASSLDGRGEQYF
13,TRBV7-9,.,TRBJ2-5,CASSLDTKETQYF
16,TRBV5-4,.,TRBJ2-3,CASSLYQGGRTDTQYF
15,TRBV10-3,.,TRBJ2-7,CAISAGRGQGNEQYF
15,TRBV11-3,.,TRBJ2-3,CASSHGSGSTDTQYF
15,TRBV5-1,.,.,CASSFDNAETYEQYF
14,TRBV27,TRBD1,TRBJ2-3,CASSLDRSTDTQYF
15,TRBV5-4,.,TRBJ2-2,CASSSTSANTGELFF
13,TRBV10-2,.,TRBJ1-5,CASTRDPNQPQHF
12,TRBV7-9,.,TRBJ1-2,CASSLGEYGYTF
14,TRBV11-2,TRBD2,TRBJ2-5,CASSPRTRTETQYF
15,TRBV10-2,TRBD2,TRBJ2-3,CASVNFGGAKDTQYF
16,TRBV27,.,TRBJ1-4,CASMTTAAGSNEKLFF
15,TRBV7-9,TRBD1,TRBJ2-1,CASSLEGGEYNEQFF
16,TRBV7-6,.,TRBJ1-3,CASSLGQFYSGNTIYF
15,TRBV5-1,.,TRBJ1-1,CASSLFSDLNTEAFF
15,TRBV18,.,TRBJ1-1,CASSRRGAILTEAFF
14,TRBV10-1,.,TRBJ1-1,CASSENRVNTEAFF
13,TRBV9,.,TRBJ2-2,CASSVGDTGELFF
14,TRBV19,.,TRBJ2-3,CASSIGYNTDTQYF
15,TRBV28,.,TRBJ1-1,CASSDGGMLNTEAFF
13,TRBV29-1,.,TRBJ1-2,CSGQRGVGDGYTF
16,TRBV9,TRBD2,TRBJ2-1,CASSVAGGRDYNEQFF
14,TRBV11-3,.,TRBJ2-3,CASSQDPRTDTQYF
12,TRBV7-2,.,TRBJ1-5,CASSLAGQPQHF
15,TRBV25-1,.,TRBJ1-1,CASSLPGRMNTEAFF
16,TRBV11-2,TRBD2,TRBJ2-1,CASSLDRAGGNNEQFF
16,TRBV9,.,TRBJ1-2,CASSPRGAGVVYGYTF